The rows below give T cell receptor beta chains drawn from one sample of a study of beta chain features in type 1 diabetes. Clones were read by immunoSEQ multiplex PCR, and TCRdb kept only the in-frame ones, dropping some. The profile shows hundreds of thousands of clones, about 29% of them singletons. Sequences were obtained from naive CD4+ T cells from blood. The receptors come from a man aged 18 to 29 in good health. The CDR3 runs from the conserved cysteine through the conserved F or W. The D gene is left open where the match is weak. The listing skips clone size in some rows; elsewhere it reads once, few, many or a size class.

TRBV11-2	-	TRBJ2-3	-	CASSFPHFREKHSIGTQYF	TGTGCCAGCAGCTTTCCCCACTTTCGGGAGAAGCATAGCATTGGTACGCAGTATTTT
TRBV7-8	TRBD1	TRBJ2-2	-	CASKQDRGRTGELFF	TGTGCCAGCAAACAGGACAGGGGAAGAACCGGGGAGCTGTTTTTT
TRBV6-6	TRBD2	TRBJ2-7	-	CASSLTSTSYEQYF	TGTGCCAGCAGCCTGACTAGCACCTCCTACGAGCAGTACTTC
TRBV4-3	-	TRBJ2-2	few	CASSPRHTGELFF	TGCGCCAGCAGCCCGAGGCACACCGGGGAGCTGTTTTTT
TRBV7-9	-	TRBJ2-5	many	CASSTEETQYF	TGTGCCAGCAGCACAGAGGAGACCCAGTACTTC
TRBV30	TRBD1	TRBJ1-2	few	CAWGTANYGYTF	TGTGCCTGGGGGACAGCCAACTATGGCTACACCTTC
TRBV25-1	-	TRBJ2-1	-	CASSAGQLYNEQFF	TGTGCCAGCAGTGCGGGACAACTGTACAATGAGCAGTTCTTC
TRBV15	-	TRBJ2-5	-	CATSRDAWETQYF	TGTGCCACCAGCAGAGATGCCTGGGAGACCCAGTACTTC
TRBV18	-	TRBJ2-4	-	CASSPLFGGTGKNIQYF	TGTGCCAGCTCACCGTTATTTGGCGGGACGGGCAAAAACATTCAGTACTTC
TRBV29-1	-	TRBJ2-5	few	CSVEQGQETQYF	TGCAGCGTGGAACAGGGACAAGAGACCCAGTACTTC
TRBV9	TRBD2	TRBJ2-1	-	CASSLGLAGRNNEQFF	TGTGCCAGCAGCTTGGGACTAGCGGGACGGAACAATGAGCAGTTCTTC
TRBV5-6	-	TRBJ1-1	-	CASSLLGPDTEAFF	TGTGCCAGCAGCTTGTTAGGGCCGGACACTGAAGCTTTCTTT
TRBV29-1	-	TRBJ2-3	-	CSVDRIIESDTQYF	TGCAGCGTTGACAGGATAATTGAATCAGATACGCAGTATTTT
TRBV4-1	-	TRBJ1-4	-	CASSPGTSLNEKLFF	TGCGCCAGCAGCCCAGGGACCTCCCTGAATGAAAAACTGTTTTTT
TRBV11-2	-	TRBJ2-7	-	CASSLDRLRYEQYF	TGTGCCAGCAGCTTAGATCGTTTGCGCTACGAGCAGTACTTC
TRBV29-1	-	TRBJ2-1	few	CSVEKSPTLSRYEQFF	TGCAGCGTTGAGAAGAGTCCCACCCTGTCCCGGTATGAGCAGTTCTTC
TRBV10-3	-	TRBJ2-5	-	CAISGAFRGETQYF	TGTGCCATCAGTGGGGCCTTTCGAGGAGAGACCCAGTACTTC
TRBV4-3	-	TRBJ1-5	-	CASSQEQGNQPQHF	TGCGCCAGCAGCCAAGAACAGGGCAATCAGCCCCAGCATTTT
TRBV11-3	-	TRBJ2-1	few	CASSSARGTNEQFF	TGTGCCAGCAGCTCGGCCAGGGGGACTAATGAGCAGTTCTTC
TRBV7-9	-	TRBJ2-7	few	CASSLRWTGSYEQYF	TGTGCCAGCAGCTTACGTTGGACCGGATCCTACGAGCAGTACTTC
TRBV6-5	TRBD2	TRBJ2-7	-	CASSYYSSGSYEQYF	TGTGCCAGCAGTTACTATTCTAGCGGGAGTTACGAGCAGTACTTC
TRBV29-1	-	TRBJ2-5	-	CSVIPGETQYF	TGCAGCGTCATCCCAGGGGAGACCCAGTACTTC
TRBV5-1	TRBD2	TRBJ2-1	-	CASRAGGRGNEQFF	TGCGCCAGCAGAGCGGGAGGGAGGGGCAATGAGCAGTTCTTC
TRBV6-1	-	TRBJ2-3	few	CASSDAPNTQYF	TGTGCCAGCAGTGACGCTCCAAATACGCAGTATTTT
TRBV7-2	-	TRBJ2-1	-	CASSPIITGGGDTVYEQFF	TGTGCCAGCAGTCCTATCATTACCGGAGGCGGGGATACGGTATATGAGCAGTTCTTC
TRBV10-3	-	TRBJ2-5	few	CAISEPPGETQYF	TGTGCCATCAGTGAGCCCCCCGGAGAGACCCAGTACTTC
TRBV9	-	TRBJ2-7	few	CASSGSSSYEQYF	TGTGCCAGCAGCGGGTCGAGCTCCTACGAGCAGTACTTC
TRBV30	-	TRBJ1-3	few	CAWSWGLGGNTIYF	TGTGCCTGGAGCTGGGGCCTGGGAGGTAACACCATATATTTT
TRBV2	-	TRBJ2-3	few	CASNKMGGSISTDTQYF	TGTGCCAGCAATAAAATGGGTGGCAGCATAAGCACAGATACGCAGTATTTT
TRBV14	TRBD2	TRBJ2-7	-	CASSQAGRTSAEQYF	TGTGCCAGCAGCCAAGCGGGGCGGACTAGCGCCGAGCAGTACTTC
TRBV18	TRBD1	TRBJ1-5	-	CASSLLQGAGQPQHF	TGTGCCAGCTCACTACTACAGGGGGCAGGTCAGCCCCAGCATTTT
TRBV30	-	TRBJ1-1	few	CAWSDEENTEAFF	TGTGCCTGGAGTGATGAAGAGAACACTGAAGCTTTCTTT
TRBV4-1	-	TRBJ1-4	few	CASSQGIRDEKLFF	TGCGCCAGCAGCCAAGGAATCAGGGATGAAAAACTGTTTTTT
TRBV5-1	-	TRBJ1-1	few	CASSLATGMTEAFF	TGCGCCAGCAGCTTGGCGACGGGCATGACTGAAGCTTTCTTT
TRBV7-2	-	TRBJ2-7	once	CASSLESARGSYEQYF	TGTGCCAGCAGCTTAGAGTCAGCGAGGGGCAGCTACGAGCAGTACTTC
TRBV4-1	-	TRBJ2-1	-	CASSQGPADLYNEQFF	TGCGCCAGCAGCCAGGGTCCAGCGGACCTGTACAATGAGCAGTTCTTC
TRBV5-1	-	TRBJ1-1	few	CASSFYMNTEAFF	TGCGCCAGCAGCTTTTATATGAACACTGAAGCTTTCTTT
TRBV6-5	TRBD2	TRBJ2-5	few	CASSYSKHGRSETQYF	TGTGCCAGCAGTTACTCGAAGCACGGGAGGTCCGAGACCCAGTACTTC
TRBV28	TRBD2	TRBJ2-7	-	CASRLGRFSYEQYF	TGTGCCAGCCGACTCGGGAGGTTCTCCTACGAGCAGTACTTC
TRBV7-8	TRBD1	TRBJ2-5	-	CASSKGQGPGETQYF	TGTGCCAGCAGCAAGGGACAGGGGCCGGGAGAGACCCAGTACTTC
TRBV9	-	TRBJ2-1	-	CASSVGGGRPYNEQFF	TGTGCCAGCAGCGTAGGCGGCGGGCGGCCCTACAATGAGCAGTTCTTC
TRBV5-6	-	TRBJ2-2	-	CASSLFQREGAGELFF	TGTGCCAGCAGCTTGTTTCAGCGTGAAGGGGCCGGGGAGCTGTTTTTT
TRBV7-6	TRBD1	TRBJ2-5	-	CASSSGQGQETQYF	TGTGCCAGCAGCTCAGGACAGGGCCAAGAGACCCAGTACTTC
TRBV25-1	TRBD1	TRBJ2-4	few	CASSEFRGFDIQYF	TGTGCCAGCAGTGAATTCAGGGGGTTTGACATTCAGTACTTC
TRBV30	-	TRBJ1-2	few	CAWTASSGHGYTF	TGTGCCTGGACCGCTTCGAGTGGCCATGGCTACACCTTC
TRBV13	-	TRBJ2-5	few	CASSLSRFTQYF	TGTGCCAGCAGCTTATCGCGCTTCACCCAGTACTTC
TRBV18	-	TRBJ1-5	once	CASSLDAGQPQHF	TGTGCCAGCTCACTGGACGCGGGGCAGCCCCAGCATTTT
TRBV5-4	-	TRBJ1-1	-	CASSSYRDTEAFF	TGTGCCAGCAGCTCCTACAGGGACACTGAAGCTTTCTTT
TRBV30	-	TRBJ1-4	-	CAWKTDGRNEKLFF	TGTGCCTGGAAGACGGACGGACGAAATGAAAAACTGTTTTTT
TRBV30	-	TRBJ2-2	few	CALPPRTNTGELFF	TGTGCCCTACCCCCCCGAACGAACACCGGGGAGCTGTTTTTT
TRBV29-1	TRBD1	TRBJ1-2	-	CSVEDNRGYGYTF	TGCAGCGTTGAAGACAACAGGGGTTATGGCTACACCTTC
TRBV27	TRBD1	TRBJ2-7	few	CASSLTQGAPYEQYF	TGTGCCAGCAGTTTAACCCAGGGGGCTCCCTACGAGCAGTACTTC
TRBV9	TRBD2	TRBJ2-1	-	CASSVEAELAAGQQFF	TGTGCCAGCAGCGTAGAGGCCGAGCTAGCGGCGGGGCAGCAGTTCTTC
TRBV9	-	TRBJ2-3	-	CASSLNGGNTDTQYF	TGTGCCAGCAGCCTGAACGGGGGTAACACAGATACGCAGTATTTT